A selection of T cell receptor beta chains follows, all from one sample in a study of blood T cell repertoires in COVID-19. The protocol was immunoSEQ multiplex PCR, while the TCRdb copy is restricted to in-frame clones and leaves out a portion. The profile shows about 140,000 clones, around 79% of them singletons. The specimen sequenced was PBMCs or T cells enriched from blood (not recorded which). The receptors come from a woman aged 45-59 years who had recovered from COVID-19. The CDR3 runs from the conserved cysteine through the conserved F or W. D genes are given only for firm matches. Part of the rows lack a size; the others show once, few, many or a class for expanded clones.

CDR3aa: CASSNGQGPYEQYF; CDR3nt: TGTGCCAGCAGCAATGGACAGGGTCCCTACGAGCAGTACTTC; v_gene: TRBV6-2/TRBV6-3; abundance: NA; d_gene: TRBD1; j_gene: TRBJ2-7
CDR3aa: CASSINSGTGYGYTF; CDR3nt: TGTGCCAGCAGTATAAATTCCGGGACAGGGTATGGCTACACCTTC; v_gene: TRBV28; abundance: NA; d_gene: TRBD1; j_gene: TRBJ1-2
CDR3aa: CASAPSGGGTEAFF; CDR3nt: TGTGCCAGCGCTCCCTCTGGGGGGGGCACTGAAGCTTTCTTT; v_gene: TRBV7-8; abundance: NA; d_gene: NA; j_gene: TRBJ1-1
CDR3aa: CASSPPRGQQGDEQFF; CDR3nt: TGTGCCAGCTCACCACCCCGGGGTCAACAGGGCGATGAGCAGTTCTTC; v_gene: TRBV18; abundance: NA; d_gene: NA; j_gene: TRBJ2-1
CDR3aa: CATSDFSNEKLFF; CDR3nt: TGTGCCACCAGTGATTTTTCAAATGAAAAACTGTTTTTT; v_gene: TRBV24-1; abundance: NA; d_gene: NA; j_gene: TRBJ1-4
CDR3aa: CASSHPTEGPYGYTF; CDR3nt: TGCGCCAGCAGCCACCCGACAGAAGGCCCCTATGGCTACACCTTC; v_gene: TRBV4-1; abundance: NA; d_gene: NA; j_gene: TRBJ1-2
CDR3aa: CSVGKLAGGVADTQYF; CDR3nt: TGCAGCGTAGGGAAACTAGCGGGGGGCGTAGCAGATACGCAGTATTTT; v_gene: TRBV29-1; abundance: NA; d_gene: TRBD2; j_gene: TRBJ2-3
CDR3aa: CARSLTGGYEQYF; CDR3nt: TGTGCCAGAAGCTTGACAGGGGGCTACGAGCAGTACTTC; v_gene: TRBV5-3; abundance: NA; d_gene: TRBD1; j_gene: TRBJ2-7
CDR3aa: CASSLSFTSGQSYEQYF; CDR3nt: TGCGCCAGCAGCTTGTCCTTCACTAGCGGTCAGTCCTACGAGCAGTACTTC; v_gene: TRBV5-1; abundance: NA; d_gene: TRBD2; j_gene: TRBJ2-7
CDR3aa: CASSQDPLEAFF; CDR3nt: TGTGCCAGCAGCCAAGACCCCCTTGAAGCTTTCTTT; v_gene: TRBV3-1/TRBV3-2; abundance: NA; d_gene: NA; j_gene: TRBJ1-1
CDR3aa: CASSLGGTGISGTEAFF; CDR3nt: TGTGCCAGCAGCTTAGGGGGGACAGGTATCTCCGGCACTGAAGCTTTCTTT; v_gene: TRBV11-3; abundance: NA; d_gene: TRBD1; j_gene: TRBJ1-1
CDR3aa: CASSLGGGTGNQPQHF; CDR3nt: TGTGCCAGCAGCTTAGGTGGGGGGACAGGTAATCAGCCCCAGCATTTT; v_gene: TRBV7-9; abundance: NA; d_gene: TRBD1; j_gene: TRBJ1-5
CDR3aa: CASRMTGTIDEQYF; CDR3nt: TGTGCCAGCAGGATGACAGGGACGATTGACGAGCAGTACTTC; v_gene: TRBV28; abundance: NA; d_gene: TRBD1; j_gene: TRBJ2-7
CDR3aa: CASSYQQGTGEKLFF; CDR3nt: TGTGCCAGCAGTTACCAGCAGGGTACGGGTGAAAAACTGTTTTTT; v_gene: TRBV6-5; abundance: NA; d_gene: NA; j_gene: TRBJ1-4
CDR3aa: CASSYSTPGVTYNEQFF; CDR3nt: TGTGCCAGCAGTTACAGCACTCCGGGGGTAACCTACAATGAGCAGTTCTTC; v_gene: TRBV6-2/TRBV6-3; abundance: NA; d_gene: NA; j_gene: TRBJ2-1
CDR3aa: CASSLRDYEQYF; CDR3nt: TGTGCCAGCAGCTTACGAGACTACGAGCAGTACTTC; v_gene: TRBV7-9; abundance: NA; d_gene: NA; j_gene: TRBJ2-7
CDR3aa: CASSPDGSGIFGELFF; CDR3nt: TGCGCCAGCAGCCCCGACGGTAGCGGAATTTTCGGGGAGCTGTTTTTT; v_gene: TRBV5-1; abundance: NA; d_gene: NA; j_gene: TRBJ2-2
CDR3aa: CASRYGGDTEAFF; CDR3nt: TGTGCCAGCAGATATGGCGGGGACACTGAAGCTTTCTTT; v_gene: TRBV7-9; abundance: NA; d_gene: NA; j_gene: TRBJ1-1
CDR3aa: CAISEGTGYMNTEAFF; CDR3nt: TGTGCCATCAGTGAAGGGACAGGTTACATGAACACTGAAGCTTTCTTT; v_gene: TRBV10-3; abundance: NA; d_gene: TRBD1; j_gene: TRBJ1-1
CDR3aa: CASSQVRALAGGHPSETQYF; CDR3nt: TGCGCCAGCAGCCAAGTACGGGCGCTAGCGGGGGGACACCCCTCCGAGACCCAGTACTTC; v_gene: TRBV4-1; abundance: NA; d_gene: TRBD2; j_gene: TRBJ2-5
CDR3aa: CASRQASSEKLFF; CDR3nt: TGTGCCAGCAGACAGGCGTCAAGTGAAAAACTGTTTTTT; v_gene: TRBV7-2; abundance: NA; d_gene: NA; j_gene: TRBJ1-4
CDR3aa: CASSFSHRGAYEQYF; CDR3nt: TGCGCCAGCAGCTTTTCCCACAGGGGAGCCTACGAGCAGTACTTC; v_gene: TRBV5-1; abundance: NA; d_gene: TRBD1; j_gene: TRBJ2-7
CDR3aa: CASSRRAGPSSYNEQFF; CDR3nt: TGTGCCAGCAGCAGGCGAGCGGGTCCTAGCTCCTACAATGAGCAGTTCTTC; v_gene: TRBV7-6; abundance: NA; d_gene: NA; j_gene: TRBJ2-1
CDR3aa: CASSLSVKGRTEAFF; CDR3nt: TGTGCCAGCAGTTTATCCGTGAAGGGGAGGACTGAAGCTTTCTTT; v_gene: TRBV28; abundance: NA; d_gene: NA; j_gene: TRBJ1-1
CDR3aa: CASSYPETTTEQYF; CDR3nt: TGTGCCAGCAGTTACCCAGAAACTACGACGGAGCAGTACTTC; v_gene: TRBV6-2/TRBV6-3; abundance: NA; d_gene: NA; j_gene: TRBJ2-7
CDR3aa: CASSPTKGGGMANYGYTF; CDR3nt: TGTGCCAGCAGTCCTACCAAGGGAGGGGGGATGGCTAACTATGGCTACACCTTC; v_gene: TRBV28; abundance: NA; d_gene: NA; j_gene: TRBJ1-2
CDR3aa: CASSFLAGGGTEAFF; CDR3nt: TGTGCCAGCAGCTTCCTCGCGGGGGGAGGGACTGAAGCTTTCTTT; v_gene: TRBV7-2; abundance: NA; d_gene: NA; j_gene: TRBJ1-1
CDR3aa: CASILSGDEQFF; CDR3nt: TGTGCCAGCATCCTTAGCGGGGATGAGCAGTTCTTC; v_gene: TRBV12-3/TRBV12-4; abundance: NA; d_gene: TRBD2; j_gene: TRBJ2-1
CDR3aa: CASSLAPGSGNTIYF; CDR3nt: TGCGCCAGCAGCTTGGCCCCAGGGTCTGGAAACACCATATATTTT; v_gene: TRBV5-1; abundance: NA; d_gene: NA; j_gene: TRBJ1-3
CDR3aa: CASSSATGTEDEQFF; CDR3nt: TGTGCCAGCAGCAGCGCAACCGGGACAGAGGATGAGCAGTTCTTC; v_gene: TRBV6-5; abundance: few; d_gene: TRBD1; j_gene: TRBJ2-1
CDR3aa: CATYGGTGGEQFF; CDR3nt: TGTGCCACTTACGGGGGTACCGGCGGTGAGCAGTTCTTC; v_gene: TRBV10-3; abundance: NA; d_gene: NA; j_gene: TRBJ2-1
CDR3aa: CASSSEGGSTEAFF; CDR3nt: TGTGCCAGCAGCTCGGAGGGAGGGAGCACTGAAGCTTTCTTT; v_gene: TRBV9; abundance: NA; d_gene: NA; j_gene: TRBJ1-1
CDR3aa: CASSSGTGVTDTQYF; CDR3nt: TGTGCCAGCAGCTCCGGGACAGGGGTCACAGATACGCAGTATTTT; v_gene: TRBV5-5; abundance: NA; d_gene: TRBD1; j_gene: TRBJ2-3
CDR3aa: CASSLGAAGGLETQYF; CDR3nt: TGTGCCAGCAGCTTAGGGGCAGCGGGGGGGCTGGAGACCCAGTACTTC; v_gene: TRBV7-6; abundance: NA; d_gene: TRBD2; j_gene: TRBJ2-5
CDR3aa: CASSQAVQGFLTKNIQYF; CDR3nt: TGTGCCAGCAGCCAGGCCGTTCAGGGCTTCCTTACCAAAAACATTCAGTACTTC; v_gene: TRBV3-1/TRBV3-2; abundance: once; d_gene: NA; j_gene: TRBJ2-4
CDR3aa: CASSLALSYEQYF; CDR3nt: TGCGCCAGCAGCTTGGCCCTCTCCTACGAGCAGTACTTC; v_gene: TRBV5-1; abundance: NA; d_gene: NA; j_gene: TRBJ2-7
CDR3aa: CASWRARRTDTQYF; CDR3nt: TGTGCCAGCTGGAGGGCTAGGAGGACAGATACGCAGTATTTT; v_gene: TRBV6-6; abundance: NA; d_gene: NA; j_gene: TRBJ2-3
CDR3aa: CASSYWPVSYNEQFF; CDR3nt: TGTGCCAGCAGTTACTGGCCAGTCTCCTACAATGAGCAGTTCTTC; v_gene: TRBV6-5; abundance: NA; d_gene: NA; j_gene: TRBJ2-1
CDR3aa: CAWSIGDTGELFF; CDR3nt: TGTGCCTGGAGTATAGGGGACACCGGGGAGCTGTTTTTT; v_gene: TRBV30; abundance: NA; d_gene: NA; j_gene: TRBJ2-2
CDR3aa: CASSLRAGTANEKLFF; CDR3nt: TGTGCCAGCAGCTTAAGGGCGGGGACGGCTAATGAAAAACTGTTTTTT; v_gene: TRBV11-3; abundance: NA; d_gene: NA; j_gene: TRBJ1-4